The 26 T cell receptor beta chains below all came from one sample that was sequenced in a study of blood T cells in healthy people across ages. Primed by a sample-barcoded 5' primer and a J-beta primer mix, a second PCR proceeded for roughly 7 to 12 cycles. TCRdb independently ran MiXCR on the 5' RACE reads; one entry per CDR3 protein. Of 600,000 or so distinct CDR3 sequences listed, roughly 20% were seen once; the top ten hold around 3.4%. The sample comprised blood. The receptors were sampled from a man aged 65 to 79 in good health.

The chain is built from TRBV10-3 and TRBJ2-1, with D tentatively TRBD1 (5 bases). V lost 3 bases and J 5 bases, leaving 11 bases between the germline ends. The CDR3 is made up of 14 amino acids. Looked up from germline, CDR1 is ENHRY and CDR2 is SYGVKD. The CDR3 spells CAISDARQNNEQFF. As DNA, the CDR3 is TGTGCCATCAGTGACGCGCGACAGAACAATGAGCAGTTCTTC.

The genes are TRBV2 and TRBJ1-2; no clear D gene. V was trimmed by 4 bases and J by 14 bases, leaving 17 bases between them. Germline V gene sequence: CDR1 SNHLY, CDR2 FYNNEI. The length of the CDR3 is 12 residues. The CDR3 here is CASSVSDLAETF. The CDR3 DNA is TGTGCCAGCAGTGTCTCGGACCTCGCAGAGACCTTC.

In this sample, this clonotype turned up many times. The genes are TRBV20-1 and TRBJ2-3, with TRBD2 identical over 11 bases. This CDR3 comprises 17 residues. Germline CDR1 reads DFQATT; CDR2 reads SNEGSKA (reference sequence). J was trimmed by 5 bases and V by 4 bases; bases with no gene match: 14. The CDR3 DNA follows: TGCAGTGCTACAAGCCTATTACTAGCGGGGGATTTAGATACGCAGTATTTT. It translates to CSATSLLLAGDLDTQYF.

Regarding this clonotype: The CDR3 does not end in the conserved phenylalanine or tryptophan, so this is likely a read error. The chain carries TRBV6-5 and TRBJ2-1, with 11 bases fitting TRBD2. CDR1 and CDR2 from the germline V gene are MNHEY and SVGAGI. The CDR3 spans 16 residues. V shed 2 bases, J shed 5 bases, and the junction held 5 bases outside the gene matches. The CDR3 spells CASSYTVLAGDNEQFL. DNA for the CDR3: TGTGCCAGCAGTTACACCGTACTAGCGGGAGACAATGAGCAGTTCTTG.

This clonotype appeared a few times. The chain employs TRBV15 and TRBJ1-1; the D is unclear. This CDR3 spans 12 amino acids. V was shortened by 6 bases and J by 0 bases, with 5 bases between the two germline ends. The V gene's germline CDR1 is LNHNV and CDR2 YYDKDF (reference sequence). CDR3 in DNA: TGTGCCACCAGACACTTGAACACTGAAGCTTTCTTT. It encodes CATRHLNTEAFF.

This sequence joins TRBV10-3 and TRBJ2-2; D call uncertain. The germline CDR1 and CDR2 sequences are ENHRY and SYGVKD. This CDR3 is built from 16 residues. Between the trimmed V and J ends, which lost 1 base and 1 base, there was a span of 10 bases. DNA for the CDR3: TGTGCCATCAGTGAGTTGAGCCGGAAGAACACCGGGGAGCTGTTTTTT. Protein sequence: CAISELSRKNTGELFF.

The chain combines TRBV3-1 with TRBJ2-1; D gene uncertain. The V gene's germline CDR1 is LGHDT and CDR2 YNNKEL (reference sequence). The V and J ends lost 6 bases and 4 bases respectively, with 7 bases between them. CDR3 size: 12 residues. CDR3 sequence: CASRDRYNEQFF. CDR3 coding DNA: TGTGCCAGCAGGGACCGGTACAATGAGCAGTTCTTC.

This clonotype was counted only a few times. The V and J genes are TRBV6-5 and TRBJ2-1; D might be TRBD1 (6 bases). V dropped 2 bases and J dropped 3 bases, with 14 bases sitting between them. This CDR3 is 16 amino acids long. Germline V gives CDR1 MNHEY, CDR2 SVGAGI. In DNA, the CDR3 is TGTGCCAGCAGTTACAAAGGGGACACCGACTACAATGAGCAGTTCTTC. It codes for CASSYKGDTDYNEQFF.

The sample holds a few counts of this clonotype. V gene TRBV7-2 combines with J gene TRBJ1-4; maybe TRBD1 (5 bases). V gave up 5 bases and J gave up 7 bases, with 17 bases separating them. Germline V gene lookup returns CDR1 SGHTA and CDR2 FQGNSA. CDR3 size: 15 residues. The CDR3 loop reads CASSVNSGRSEKLFF. CDR3 sequence (DNA): TGTGCCAGCAGCGTTAATTCAGGGAGGAGTGAAAAACTGTTTTTT.

This clonotype was observed a few times. The rearrangement uses TRBV27 and TRBJ1-2; 9 bases line up with TRBD1. This CDR3 is built from 15 residues. Germline V lookup: CDR1 MNHEY, CDR2 SMNVEV (reference sequence). J lost 2 bases, V lost 9 bases, and 10 bases had no gene match. In DNA form, the CDR3 reads TGTGCCAGGACAAAAGACAGGGGGAGAAACTATGGCTACACCTTC. This encodes CARTKDRGRNYGYTF.

This clonotype showed up many times. Germline is not matched at one junction end, which may reflect a read error. This chain connects TRBV11-3 to TRBJ2-5, with D unclear. This CDR3 has 13 residues. In germline, CDR1 is SGHNT, CDR2 YENEEA. The CDR3 here is CASSLGQMETQYF. In DNA form, the CDR3 reads TGTGCCAGCAGTTTAGGTCAAATGGAGACCCAGTACTTC.

The chain has TRBV4-1 and TRBJ2-5, with D unclear. CDR3 size: 15 residues. CDR1 is MGHRA and CDR2 is YSYEKL in the germline V gene. Trimming pared 4 bases from V and 1 base from J, leaving 13 bases between. The CDR3 DNA reads as TGCGCCAGCAGCCTCGCACCGGGCCTCCAAGAGACCCAGTACTTC. It codes for CASSLAPGLQETQYF.

This clonotype was observed a handful of times. The chain links TRBV4-3 to TRBJ1-6, with D possibly TRBD1 on 5 matching bases. The V and J ends lost 0 bases and 9 bases respectively, with 12 bases between them. CDR1 is LGHNA and CDR2 is YSLEER in the germline V gene. The CDR3 runs 15 residues. This CDR3 reads CASSQDGGRSSPLHF. The CDR3 coding sequence is TGCGCCAGCAGCCAAGATGGGGGGAGGAGTTCACCCCTCCACTTT.

The genes are TRBV29-1 and TRBJ2-3; TRBD2 agrees at 8 bases. This CDR3 spans 14 amino acids. In germline, CDR1 is SQVTM, CDR2 ANQGSEA. Unmatched junction bases numbered 8, after V lost 8 bases and J lost 1 base. The DNA of the CDR3 is TGCAGCATCAAGCGGGAGCGACGCACAGATACGCAGTATTTT. It yields the protein CSIKRERRTDTQYF.

Remarks on this clonotype: One end of the junction fails to match germline, which may point to a read error. The chain employs TRBV20-1 and TRBJ2-1; perhaps TRBD2 as D (6 bases). Germline loops: CDR1 DFQATT, CDR2 SNEGSKA (reference sequence). This CDR3 region has 14 residues. In nucleotides, the CDR3 is TGCAGTGCTAGGTTCGGGAGTTTATACAATGAGCAATTCTTC. Amino acid sequence: CSARFGSLYNEQFF.

This clonotype has more than one count but fewer than ten. This sequence joins TRBV20-1 and TRBJ2-1; 12 bases fit TRBD2. V trimming: 4 bases; J trimming: 7 bases; junction bases outside the gene matches: 5. The CDR3 spans 14 residues. Germline CDR1 and CDR2: DFQATT and SNEGSKA (reference sequence). The CDR3 is CSANLAGGPNEQFF. CDR3 nucleotides: TGCAGTGCTAATCTAGCGGGAGGGCCTAATGAGCAGTTCTTC.

This rearrangement joins TRBV20-1 to TRBJ2-5; D might be TRBD1 (5 bases). The CDR3 is made up of 13 amino acids. V lost 4 bases and J 1 base, leaving 10 bases between the germline ends. Germline V gives CDR1 DFQATT, CDR2 SNEGSKA (reference sequence). CDR3 amino acids: CSANAGSQETQYF. In DNA, the CDR3 is TGCAGTGCTAACGCAGGGTCCCAAGAGACCCAGTACTTC.

This clonotype was detected only a few times. V and J are TRBV27 and TRBJ2-1; the match to TRBD1 covers 9 bases. Trimming took 3 bases from V and 7 from J; bases not matched to a gene: 7. This CDR3 spans 15 amino acids. Germline loops: CDR1 MNHEY, CDR2 SMNVEV (reference sequence). CDR3 region: CASSFRDRVRNEQFF. For the CDR3, the DNA is TGTGCCAGCAGTTTTCGGGACAGGGTGAGGAATGAGCAGTTCTTC.

The V gene is TRBV28, the J gene TRBJ2-5; D may correspond to TRBD1 or TRBD2 (6 bases each). The CDR3 runs 14 residues. Trimming shortened V by 5 bases and J by 5 bases, and 15 bases separated the two germline ends. Germline CDR1 reads MDHEN; CDR2 reads SYDVKM. Here the CDR3 DNA reads TGTGCCAGCAGTGATGGAGGGGGTAGGGAGACCCAGTACTTC. Translating gives CASSDGGGRETQYF.

Comments on this clonotype: A much larger clonotype is one base distant, so this may be a read error. The chain links TRBV20-1 to TRBJ1-4; perhaps TRBD1 as D (5 bases). The CDR3 sequence is 14 residues long. Per the germline V gene, CDR1 is DFQATT and CDR2 is SNEGSKA (reference sequence). DNA for the CDR3: TGCAGTGCTGGAGACCAGGGAGTCTTTGAAAAACTGTTTTTT. Translation: CSAGDQGVFEKLFF.

The V call is TRBV20-1, the J call TRBJ2-3; 10 nucleotides align to TRBD2. The CDR3 loop spans 16 amino acids. Germline V lookup: CDR1 DFQATT, CDR2 SNEGSKA (reference sequence). The trim removed 0 bases at V and 2 bases at J, leaving 5 bases unmatched. The CDR3: CSARDSGTSDTDTQYF. CDR3 in DNA: TGCAGTGCTAGAGACTCCGGGACTAGCGACACAGATACGCAGTATTTT.

This clonotype has just a few counts. This chain links TRBV5-1 with TRBJ2-1; TRBD1 matches 9 bases. CDR3 length: 16 residues. The germline V gene encodes CDR1 SGHRS and CDR2 YFSETQ. Trimming took 0 bases from V and 7 from J; bases not matched to a gene: 8. The CDR3 DNA sequence: TGCGCCAGCAGCTTGGGTTATGCTGGGACAGGGAATGAGCAGTTCTTC. This encodes CASSLGYAGTGNEQFF.

This chain uses TRBV28 with TRBJ2-4; 11 nucleotides agree with TRBD2. The V and J ends lost 4 bases and 14 bases, in that order; junction bases with no gene match: 10. There are 14 residues in the CDR3. Germline CDR1 is MDHEN and CDR2 is SYDVKM. DNA of the CDR3: TGTGCCAGCAGTTCGACCTTTAGCGGGAGGGCCGAGTACTTC. Translation gives CASSSTFSGRAEYF.

This clonotype showed up just a few times. The chain joins TRBV7-6 to TRBJ2-5, with D unclear. The better agreement between TRBJ2-7 and the DNA end casts doubt on the J call. CDR1 is SGHVS, CDR2 FNYEAQ, per germline. This CDR3 is built from 15 residues. The DNA for the CDR3 is TGTGCCAGCAGCTCTGAAGGTGGTGGATCCTACGAGCAGTACTTC. It yields the protein CASSSEGGGSYEQYF.

The chain carries TRBV5-1 and TRBJ1-1, with D maybe TRBD1 (6 bases). The CDR3 consists of 14 residues. CDR1 SGHRS and CDR2 YFSETQ come from the germline V gene. Trimming cost V 1 base and J 0 bases, with 7 bases left between them. CDR3 in amino acids: CASSLHRVNTEAFF. The CDR3 DNA is TGCGCCAGCAGCTTGCACAGGGTGAACACTGAAGCTTTCTTT.

This rearrangement joins TRBV10-2 to TRBJ2-7, with TRBD2 matching over 10 bases. The CDR3 contains 14 residues. CDR1 is WSHSY, CDR2 SAAADI, per germline. Unmatched junction bases numbered 8, after V lost 7 bases and J lost 5 bases. CDR3 DNA sequence: TGCGCCAGCATCCTAACTAGCGGGATCGACGAGCAGTACTTC. Its translation: CASILTSGIDEQYF.